The sequence of this T cell receptor beta chain was determined in a study of blood T cells in healthy people across ages. Study-level points and caveats: In the absence of known donor CMV status, changes in expanded clonotypes were possibly confounded.

This clonotype was seen repeatedly, ten times or more. Its target is not known. A sample-barcoded 5' primer and a J-beta primer mix were used in a second PCR of roughly 6 to 11 cycles. Each cDNA molecule was tagged by a template-switch adaptor with 12 random nucleotides. TCRdb independently ran MiXCR on the 5' RACE reads; one entry per CDR3 protein. This sample has around 1.5 million distinct CDR3 sequences, with approximately 42% found just once. This receptor was identified in a young woman in good health. Input material: blood.

The CDR3 is CASSLGRNQPQHF. DNA of the CDR3: TGTGCCAGCAGCTTGGGTCGGAATCAGCCCCAGCATTTT. V is TRBV27 and J is TRBJ1-5, with D uncertain. Trimming stripped 6 bases from V and 4 bases from J, with 10 bases between. This CDR3 region has 13 residues. CDR1 and CDR2 from the germline V gene are MNHEY and SMNVEV (reference sequence).